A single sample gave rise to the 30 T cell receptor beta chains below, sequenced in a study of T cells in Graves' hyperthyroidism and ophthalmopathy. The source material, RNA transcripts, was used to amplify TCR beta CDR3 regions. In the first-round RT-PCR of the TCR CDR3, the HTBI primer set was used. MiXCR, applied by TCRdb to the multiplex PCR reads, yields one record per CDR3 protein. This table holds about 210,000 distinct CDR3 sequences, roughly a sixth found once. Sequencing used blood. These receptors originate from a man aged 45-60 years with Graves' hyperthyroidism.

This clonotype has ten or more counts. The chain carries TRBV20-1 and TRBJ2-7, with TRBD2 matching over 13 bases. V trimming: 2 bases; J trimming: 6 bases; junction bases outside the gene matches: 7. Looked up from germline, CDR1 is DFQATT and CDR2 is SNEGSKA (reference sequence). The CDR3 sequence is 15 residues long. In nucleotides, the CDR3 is TGCAGTGCTAGACCCCTGGGACTAGCGGGAATCGAGCAGTACTTC. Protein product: CSARPLGLAGIEQYF.

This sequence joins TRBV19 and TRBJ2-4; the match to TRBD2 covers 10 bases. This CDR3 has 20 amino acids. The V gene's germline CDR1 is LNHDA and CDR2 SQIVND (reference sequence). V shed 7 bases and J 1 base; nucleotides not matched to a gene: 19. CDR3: CASTQSPPAGGPPAKNIQYF. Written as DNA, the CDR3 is TGTGCCAGTACCCAATCGCCCCCAGCGGGAGGGCCGCCTGCCAAAAACATTCAGTACTTC.

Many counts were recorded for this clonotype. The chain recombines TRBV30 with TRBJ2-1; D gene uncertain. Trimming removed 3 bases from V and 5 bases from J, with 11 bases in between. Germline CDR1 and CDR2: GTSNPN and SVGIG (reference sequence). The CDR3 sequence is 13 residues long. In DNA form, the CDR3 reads TGTGCCTGGAGGGGGTACAATAACAATGAGCAGTTCTTC. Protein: CAWRGYNNNEQFF.

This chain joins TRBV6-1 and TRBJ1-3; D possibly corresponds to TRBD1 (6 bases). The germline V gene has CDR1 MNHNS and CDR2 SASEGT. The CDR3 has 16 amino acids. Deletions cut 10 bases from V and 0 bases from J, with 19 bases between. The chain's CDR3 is CAIQRGSSSSGNTIYF. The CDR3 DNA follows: TGTGCCATACAAAGGGGGTCCTCGAGCTCTGGAAACACCATATATTTT.

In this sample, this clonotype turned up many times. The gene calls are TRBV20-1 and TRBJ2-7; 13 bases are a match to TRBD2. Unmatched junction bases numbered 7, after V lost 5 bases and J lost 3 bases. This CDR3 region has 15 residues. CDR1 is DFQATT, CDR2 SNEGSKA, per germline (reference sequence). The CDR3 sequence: CSAPRTSGGYYEQYF. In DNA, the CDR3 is TGCAGTGCTCCGAGGACTAGCGGGGGTTACTACGAGCAGTACTTC.

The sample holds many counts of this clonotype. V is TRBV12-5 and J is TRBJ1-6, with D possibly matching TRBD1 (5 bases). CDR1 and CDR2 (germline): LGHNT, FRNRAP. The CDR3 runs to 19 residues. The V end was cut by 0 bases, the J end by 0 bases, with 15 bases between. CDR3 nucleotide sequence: TGTGCTAGTGGTTTGGTCATTGCCGCAGGGAGCTCCTATAATTCACCCCTCCACTTT. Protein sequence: CASGLVIAAGSSYNSPLHF.

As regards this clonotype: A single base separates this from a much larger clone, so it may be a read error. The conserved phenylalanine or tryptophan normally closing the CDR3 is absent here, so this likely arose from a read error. The DNA of the CDR3 is TGCAGTGCTAGACCGGACGGTAACACCGGGGAGCTGTTTTCT. Its translation: CSARPDGNTGELFS. The chain couples TRBV20-1 to TRBJ2-2; no clear D gene. Trimming cost V 2 bases and J 2 bases, with 9 bases left between them. Germline CDR1 reads DFQATT; CDR2 reads SNEGSKA (reference sequence). CDR3 length equals 14 residues.

CDR3 bases: TGCAGCGTTGCCCTGCCAGGGCGGAACGAGCAGTACTTC. Translation: CSVALPGRNEQYF. The chain carries TRBV29-1 and TRBJ2-7, with D perhaps TRBD1 (5 bases). Germline CDR1 is SQVTM and CDR2 is ANQGSEA. This CDR3 region has 13 residues. Trimming shortened V by 4 bases and J by 5 bases, and 15 bases separated the two germline ends.

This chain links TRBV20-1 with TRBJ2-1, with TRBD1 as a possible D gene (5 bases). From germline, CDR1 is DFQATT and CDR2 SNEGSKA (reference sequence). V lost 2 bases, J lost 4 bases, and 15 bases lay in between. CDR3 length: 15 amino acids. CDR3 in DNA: TGCAGTGCTAGATTGGCAGGGCGGTCTTACAATGAGCAGTTCTTC. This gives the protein CSARLAGRSYNEQFF.

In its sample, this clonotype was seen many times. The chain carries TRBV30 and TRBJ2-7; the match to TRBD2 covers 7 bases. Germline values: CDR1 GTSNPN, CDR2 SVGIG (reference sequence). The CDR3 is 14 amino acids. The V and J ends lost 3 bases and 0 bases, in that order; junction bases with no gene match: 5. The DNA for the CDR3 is TGTGCCTGGAGAAGGACTAGGAGCTCCTACGAGCAGTACTTC. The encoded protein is CAWRRTRSSYEQYF.

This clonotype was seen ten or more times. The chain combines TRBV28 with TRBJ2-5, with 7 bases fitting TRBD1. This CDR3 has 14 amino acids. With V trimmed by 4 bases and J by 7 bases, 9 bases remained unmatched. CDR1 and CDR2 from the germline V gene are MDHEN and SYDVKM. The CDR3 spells CASSYDRDSWTQYF. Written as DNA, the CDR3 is TGTGCCAGCAGTTATGACAGGGACAGTTGGACCCAGTACTTC.

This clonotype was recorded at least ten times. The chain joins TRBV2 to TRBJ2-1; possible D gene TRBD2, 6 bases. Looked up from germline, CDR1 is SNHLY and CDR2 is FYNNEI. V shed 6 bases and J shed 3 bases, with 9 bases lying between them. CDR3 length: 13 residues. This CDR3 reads CASSRDFYNEQFF. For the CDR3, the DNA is TGTGCCAGCAGCCGGGACTTCTACAATGAGCAGTTCTTC.

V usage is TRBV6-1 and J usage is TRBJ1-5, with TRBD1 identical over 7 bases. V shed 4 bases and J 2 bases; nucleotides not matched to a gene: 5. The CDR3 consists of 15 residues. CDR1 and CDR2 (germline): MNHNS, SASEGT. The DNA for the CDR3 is TGTGCCAGCAGTGTCAGGGGGTTTGGCAATCAGCCCCAGCATTTT. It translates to CASSVRGFGNQPQHF.

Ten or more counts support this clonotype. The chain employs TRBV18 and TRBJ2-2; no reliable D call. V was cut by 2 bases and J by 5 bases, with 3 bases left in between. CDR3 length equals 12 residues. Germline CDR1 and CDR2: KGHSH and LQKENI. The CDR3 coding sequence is TGTGCCAGCTCACCAGGGACCGGGGAGCTGTTTTTT. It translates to CASSPGTGELFF.

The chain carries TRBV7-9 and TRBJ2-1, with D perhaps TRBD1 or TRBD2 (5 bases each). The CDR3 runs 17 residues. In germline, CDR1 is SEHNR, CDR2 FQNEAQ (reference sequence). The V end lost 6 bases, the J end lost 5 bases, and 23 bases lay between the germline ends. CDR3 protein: CASRPTMRGRTDNEQFF. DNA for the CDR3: TGTGCCAGCAGGCCAACTATGAGGGGACGGACCGACAATGAGCAGTTCTTC. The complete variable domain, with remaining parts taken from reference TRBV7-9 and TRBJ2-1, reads DTGVSQNPRHKITKRGQNVTFRCDPISEHNRLYWYRQTLGQGPEFLTYFQNEAQLEKSRLLSDRFSAERPKGSFSTLEIQRTEQGDSAMYLCASRPTMRGRTDNEQFFGPGTRLTVL.

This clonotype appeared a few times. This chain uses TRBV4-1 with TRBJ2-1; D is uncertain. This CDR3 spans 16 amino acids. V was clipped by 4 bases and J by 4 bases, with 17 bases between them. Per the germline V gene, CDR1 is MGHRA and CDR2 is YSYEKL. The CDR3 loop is CASSPPGRGAYNEQFF. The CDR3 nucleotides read TGCGCCAGCAGCCCTCCCGGGCGCGGAGCATACAATGAGCAGTTCTTC.

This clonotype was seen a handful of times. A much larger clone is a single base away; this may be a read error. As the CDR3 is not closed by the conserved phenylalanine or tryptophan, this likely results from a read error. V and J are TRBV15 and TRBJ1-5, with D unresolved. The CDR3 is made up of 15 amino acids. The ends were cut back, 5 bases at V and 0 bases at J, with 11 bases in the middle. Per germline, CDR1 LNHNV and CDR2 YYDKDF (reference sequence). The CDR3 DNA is TGTGCCACCAGCTGGGTGGCGGGTAGCAATCAGCCCCAGCATTCT. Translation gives CATSWVAGSNQPQHS.

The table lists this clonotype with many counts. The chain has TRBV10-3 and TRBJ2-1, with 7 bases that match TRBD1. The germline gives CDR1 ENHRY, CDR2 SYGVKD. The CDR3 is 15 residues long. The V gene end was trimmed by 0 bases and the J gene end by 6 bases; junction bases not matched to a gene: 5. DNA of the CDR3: TGTGCCATCAGTGAGTCTGCCGGGACAGTCAATGAGCAGTTCTTC. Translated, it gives CAISESAGTVNEQFF.

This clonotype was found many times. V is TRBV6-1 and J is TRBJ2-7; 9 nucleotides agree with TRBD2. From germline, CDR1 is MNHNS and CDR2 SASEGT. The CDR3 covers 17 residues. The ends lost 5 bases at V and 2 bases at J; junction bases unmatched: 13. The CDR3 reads CASSRGSRLAETYEQYF. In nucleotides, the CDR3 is TGTGCCAGCAGTCGGGGGAGTAGACTAGCGGAAACCTACGAGCAGTACTTC.

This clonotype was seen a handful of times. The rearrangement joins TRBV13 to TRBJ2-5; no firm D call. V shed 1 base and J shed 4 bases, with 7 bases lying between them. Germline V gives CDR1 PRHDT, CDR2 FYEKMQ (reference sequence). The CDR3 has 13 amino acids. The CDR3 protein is CASSLVVPETQYF. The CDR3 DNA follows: TGTGCCAGCAGCTTAGTAGTTCCAGAGACCCAGTACTTC.

CDR3 sequence (DNA): TGTGCCACCCGCCCTGGGACTAGCGGGAGTCTCAATGAGCAGTTCTTC. Its translation is CATRPGTSGSLNEQFF. The V call is TRBV10-3, the J call TRBJ2-1; 14 nucleotides agree with TRBD2. CDR1 and CDR2 (germline): ENHRY, SYGVKD. The CDR3 is 16 amino acids. The V and J ends lost 10 bases and 6 bases, in that order; junction bases with no gene match: 11.

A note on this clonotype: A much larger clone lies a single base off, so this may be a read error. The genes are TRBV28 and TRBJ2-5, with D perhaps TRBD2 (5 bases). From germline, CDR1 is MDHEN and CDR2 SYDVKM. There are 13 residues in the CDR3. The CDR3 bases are TGTGCCAGCAGTTACGGGATTCAAGAGGCCCAGTACTTC. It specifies CASSYGIQEAQYF.

This CDR3 reads CASSWDRYNSPLHF. The DNA of the CDR3 is TGTGCCAGCAGCTGGGACCGTTATAATTCACCCCTCCACTTT. The chain employs TRBV12-3 or TRBV12-4 and TRBJ1-6, with D maybe TRBD1 (5 bases). The length of the CDR3 is 14 residues. The ends were cut back, 6 bases at V and 4 bases at J, with 10 bases in the middle.

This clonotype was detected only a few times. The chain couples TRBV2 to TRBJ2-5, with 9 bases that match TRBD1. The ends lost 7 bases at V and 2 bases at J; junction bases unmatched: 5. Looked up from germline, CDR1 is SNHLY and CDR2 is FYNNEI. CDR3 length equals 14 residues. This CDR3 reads CASKRDRAQETQYF. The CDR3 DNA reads TGTGCCAGCAAGAGGGACAGGGCACAAGAGACCCAGTACTTC.

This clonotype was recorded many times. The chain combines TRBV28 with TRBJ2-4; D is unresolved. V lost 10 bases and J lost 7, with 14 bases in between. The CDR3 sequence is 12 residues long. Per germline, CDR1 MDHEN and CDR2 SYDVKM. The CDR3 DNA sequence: TGTGCCACGTCGTCCTTTGGGAACATTCAGTACTTC. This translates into CATSSFGNIQYF.

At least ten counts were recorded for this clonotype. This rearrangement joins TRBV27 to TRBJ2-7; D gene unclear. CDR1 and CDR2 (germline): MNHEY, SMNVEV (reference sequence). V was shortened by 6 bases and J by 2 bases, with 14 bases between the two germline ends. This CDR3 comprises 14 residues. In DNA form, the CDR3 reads TGTGCCAGCAGCCTAAAACCAGCCACCTACGAGCAGTACTTC. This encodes CASSLKPATYEQYF.

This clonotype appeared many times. The CDR3 coding sequence is TGTGCCAGCTCACTCCGCCAGGGTCCGTATGGCTACACCTTC. This encodes CASSLRQGPYGYTF. The chain employs TRBV18 and TRBJ1-2; a possible D gene is TRBD1 (5 bases). The V gene lost 4 bases and the J gene lost 5 bases, with 14 bases spanning the gap. Germline loops: CDR1 KGHSH, CDR2 LQKENI. The CDR3 loop spans 14 amino acids.

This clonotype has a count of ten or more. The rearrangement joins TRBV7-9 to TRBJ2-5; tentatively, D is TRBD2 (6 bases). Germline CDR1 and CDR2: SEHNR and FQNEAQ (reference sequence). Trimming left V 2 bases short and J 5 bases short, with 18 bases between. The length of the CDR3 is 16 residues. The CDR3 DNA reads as TGTGCCAGCAGCTTAAGAATTAGCGGCCTTGCGGAGACCCAGTACTTC. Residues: CASSLRISGLAETQYF. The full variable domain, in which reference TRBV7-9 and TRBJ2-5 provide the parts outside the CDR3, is DTGVSQNPRHKITKRGQNVTFRCDPISEHNRLYWYRQTLGQGPEFLTYFQNEAQLEKSRLLSDRFSAERPKGSFSTLEIQRTEQGDSAMYLCASSLRISGLAETQYFGPGTRLLVL.

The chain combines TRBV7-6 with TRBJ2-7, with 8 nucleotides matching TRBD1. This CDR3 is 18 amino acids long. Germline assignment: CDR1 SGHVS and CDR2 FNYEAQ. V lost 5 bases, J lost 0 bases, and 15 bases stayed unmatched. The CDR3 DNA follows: TGTGCCAGCAGCCACGGACAGGGCCTAAATCCTAGCTCCTACGAGCAGTACTTC. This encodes CASSHGQGLNPSSYEQYF.

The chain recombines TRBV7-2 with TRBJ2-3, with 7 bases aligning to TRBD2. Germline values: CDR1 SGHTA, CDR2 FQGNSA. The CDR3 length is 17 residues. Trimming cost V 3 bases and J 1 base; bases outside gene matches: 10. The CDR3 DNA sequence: TGTGCCAGCAGCTTCTCCGGGACTATCTCGGGCACAGATACGCAGTATTTT. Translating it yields CASSFSGTISGTDTQYF.